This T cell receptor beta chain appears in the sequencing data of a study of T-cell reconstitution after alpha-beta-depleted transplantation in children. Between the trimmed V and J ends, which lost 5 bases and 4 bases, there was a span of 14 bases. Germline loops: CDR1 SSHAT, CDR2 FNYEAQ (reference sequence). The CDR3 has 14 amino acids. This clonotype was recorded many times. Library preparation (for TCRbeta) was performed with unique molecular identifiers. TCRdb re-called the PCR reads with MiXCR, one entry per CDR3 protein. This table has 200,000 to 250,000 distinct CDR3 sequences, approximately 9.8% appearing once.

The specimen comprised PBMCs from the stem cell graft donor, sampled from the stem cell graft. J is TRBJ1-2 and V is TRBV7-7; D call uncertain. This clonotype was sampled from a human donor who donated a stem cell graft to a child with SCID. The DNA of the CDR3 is TGTGCCAGCAGCCGATCGGGTCGGATCTATGGCTACACCTTC. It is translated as CASSRSGRIYGYTF.